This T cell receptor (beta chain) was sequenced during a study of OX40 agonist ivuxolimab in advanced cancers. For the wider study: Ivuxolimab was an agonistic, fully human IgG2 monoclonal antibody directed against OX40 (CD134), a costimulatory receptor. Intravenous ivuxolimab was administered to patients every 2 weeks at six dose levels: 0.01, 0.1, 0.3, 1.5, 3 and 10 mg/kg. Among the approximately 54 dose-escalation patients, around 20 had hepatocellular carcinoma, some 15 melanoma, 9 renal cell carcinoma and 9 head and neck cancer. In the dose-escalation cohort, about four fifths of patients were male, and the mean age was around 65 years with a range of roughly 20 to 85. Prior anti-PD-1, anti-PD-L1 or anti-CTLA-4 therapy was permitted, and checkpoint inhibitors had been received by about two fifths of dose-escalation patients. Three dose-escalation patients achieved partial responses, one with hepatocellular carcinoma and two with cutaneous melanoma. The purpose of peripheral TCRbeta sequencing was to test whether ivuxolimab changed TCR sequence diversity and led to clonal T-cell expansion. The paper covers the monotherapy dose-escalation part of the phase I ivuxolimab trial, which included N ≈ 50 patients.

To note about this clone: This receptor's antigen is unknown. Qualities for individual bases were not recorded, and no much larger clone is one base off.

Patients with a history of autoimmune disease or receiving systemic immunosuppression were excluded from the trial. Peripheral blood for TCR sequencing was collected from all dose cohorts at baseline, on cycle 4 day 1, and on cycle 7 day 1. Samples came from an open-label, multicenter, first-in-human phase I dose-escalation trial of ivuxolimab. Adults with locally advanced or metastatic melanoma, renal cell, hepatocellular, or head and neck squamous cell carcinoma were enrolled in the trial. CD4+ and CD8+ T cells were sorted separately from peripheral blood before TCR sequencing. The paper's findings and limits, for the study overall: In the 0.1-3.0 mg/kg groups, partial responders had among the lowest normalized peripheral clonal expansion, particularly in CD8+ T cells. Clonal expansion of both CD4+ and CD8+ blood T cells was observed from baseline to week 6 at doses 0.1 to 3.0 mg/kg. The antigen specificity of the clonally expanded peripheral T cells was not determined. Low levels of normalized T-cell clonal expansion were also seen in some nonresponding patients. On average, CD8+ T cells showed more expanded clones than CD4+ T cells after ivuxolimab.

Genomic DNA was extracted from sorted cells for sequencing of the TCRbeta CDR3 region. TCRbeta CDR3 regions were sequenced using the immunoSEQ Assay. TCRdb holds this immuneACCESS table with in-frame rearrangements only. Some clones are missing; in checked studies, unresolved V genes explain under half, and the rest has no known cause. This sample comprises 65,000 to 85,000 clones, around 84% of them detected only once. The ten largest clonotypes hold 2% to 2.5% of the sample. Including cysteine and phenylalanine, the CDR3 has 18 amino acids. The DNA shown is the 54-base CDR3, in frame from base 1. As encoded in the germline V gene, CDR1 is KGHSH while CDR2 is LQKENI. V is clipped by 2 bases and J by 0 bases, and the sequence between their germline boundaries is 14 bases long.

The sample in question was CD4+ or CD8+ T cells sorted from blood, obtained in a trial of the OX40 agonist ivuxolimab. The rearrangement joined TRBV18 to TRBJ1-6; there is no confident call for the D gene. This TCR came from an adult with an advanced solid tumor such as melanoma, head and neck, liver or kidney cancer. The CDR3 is CASSPASGASSYNSPLHF. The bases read TGTGCCAGCTCACCAGCTTCCGGAGCTAGCTCCTATAATTCACCCCTCCACTTT.